Shown below are 18 T cell receptor beta chains from a single sample sequenced in a study of cytomegalovirus exposure and HLA in healthy donors. The PCR used 60 Vbeta and 13 Jbeta primers. Repertoires were generated with immunoSEQ multiplex PCR, while TCRdb's copy carries only in-frame clones and drops some. The table has 90,000 or so clones, approximately 80% seen once; the top ten hold around 23%. The sequenced sample consisted of PBMCs. Receptors were obtained from a woman in her fifties or sixties in good health and CMV-seropositive.

This chain connects TRBV30 to TRBJ1-5, with TRBD1 as a possible D gene (5 bases). This CDR3 has 14 residues. The germline V and J ends were trimmed by 0 bases and 6 bases, with 12 bases remaining between them. The germline V gene encodes CDR1 GTSNPN and CDR2 SVGIG (reference sequence). CDR3 DNA: TGTGCCTGGAGTGTATCTGGGGCCGGTCAGCCCCAGCATTTT. Amino acids: CAWSVSGAGQPQHF.

The CDR3 spells CASSSQGPSYNNEQFF. CDR3 sequence (DNA): TGCGCCAGCAGCTCTCAGGGGCCCTCTTATAACAATGAGCAGTTCTTC. The gene calls are TRBV5-1 and TRBJ2-1; maybe TRBD1 (6 bases). V was pared by 3 bases and J by 5 bases, with 18 bases between. This CDR3 spans 16 amino acids. The germline V gene encodes CDR1 SGHRS and CDR2 YFSETQ.

This chain joins TRBV2 and TRBJ1-5; tentatively, D is TRBD1 (5 bases). Germline CDR1 and CDR2: SNHLY and FYNNEI. V lost 8 bases, J lost 3 bases, and 8 bases lay in between. This CDR3 comprises 12 residues. CDR3 sequence reads: CASGGNNQPQHF. CDR3 nucleotide sequence: TGTGCCAGCGGGGGGAACAATCAGCCCCAGCATTTT. Based on the CDR3 plus reference TRBV2 and TRBJ1-5, the full variable domain is EPEVTQTPSHQVTQMGQEVILRCVPISNHLYFYWYRQILGQKVEFLVSFYNNEISEKSEIFDDQFSVERPDGSNFTLKIRSTKLEDSAMYFCASGGNNQPQHFGDGTRLSIL.

The chain carries TRBV30 and TRBJ1-3; 9 bases are shared with TRBD1. CDR3 length equals 16 residues. Germline V gene data show CDR1 as GTSNPN and CDR2 as SVGIG (reference sequence). Losses at the gene ends were 3 bases for V and 0 bases for J; bases not matched to a gene: 6. The CDR3: CAWRGGTGSSGNTIYF. The CDR3 DNA reads as TGTGCCTGGAGGGGAGGGACAGGGAGCTCTGGAAACACCATATATTTT.

The chain is built from TRBV30 and TRBJ1-1, with D possibly matching TRBD1 (5 bases). V gave up 2 bases and J gave up 2 bases, with 21 bases separating them. This CDR3 region has 17 residues. Germline loops: CDR1 GTSNPN, CDR2 SVGIG (reference sequence). The CDR3 bases are TGTGCCTGGAGTCGGAGTCGGGGGGGAGGCCCTAACACTGAAGCTTTCTTT. The encoded protein is CAWSRSRGGGPNTEAFF. The full variable domain, completed using reference TRBV30 and TRBJ1-1, is SQTIHQWPATLVQPVGSPLSLECTVEGTSNPNLYWYRQAAGRGLQLLFYSVGIGQISSEVPQNLSASRPQDRQFILSSKKLLLSDSGFYLCAWSRSRGGGPNTEAFFGQGTRLTVV.

This rearrangement joins TRBV7-8 to TRBJ1-2, with 7 bases that match TRBD1. From germline, CDR1 is SGHVS and CDR2 FQNEAQ. V shed 5 bases and J 3 bases; nucleotides not matched to a gene: 15. This CDR3 region has 17 residues. The CDR3 sequence is CASSPGGLLIGYYGYTF. DNA of the CDR3: TGTGCCAGCAGCCCAGGGGGTCTACTCATTGGCTACTATGGCTACACCTTC.

The V call is TRBV13, the J call TRBJ2-1, with 10 bases that match TRBD1. Germline CDR1 and CDR2: PRHDT and FYEKMQ (reference sequence). The CDR3 extends over 16 amino acids. V shed 3 bases and J 7 bases; nucleotides not matched to a gene: 9. The CDR3: CASSFPGQGISNEQFF. In DNA, the CDR3 is TGTGCCAGCAGCTTCCCGGGACAGGGGATTTCTAATGAGCAGTTCTTC. The full variable domain, rest sourced from reference TRBV13 and TRBJ2-1, is AAGVIQSPRHLIKEKRETATLKCYPIPRHDTVYWYQQGPGQDPQFLISFYEKMQSDKGSIPDRFSAQQFSDYHSELNMSSLELGDSALYFCASSFPGQGISNEQFFGPGTRLTVL.

The chain has TRBV4-2 and TRBJ1-1, with no clear D. The length of the CDR3 is 12 residues. Germline V gene lookup returns CDR1 LGHNA and CDR2 YNFKEQ. V was cut by 4 bases and J by 2 bases, with 5 bases left in between. CDR3: CASSRVNTEAFF. CDR3 nucleotide sequence: TGTGCCAGCAGCCGAGTCAACACTGAAGCTTTCTTT.

This clone was recorded once. The rearrangement joins TRBV13 to TRBJ1-1, with 9 bases identical to TRBD1. The ends lost 3 bases at V and 5 bases at J; junction bases unmatched: 19. The germline CDR1 and CDR2 sequences are PRHDT and FYEKMQ (reference sequence). The CDR3 has 19 residues. The CDR3 DNA is TGTGCCAGCAGCTTCCCTAATTCCGGGACAGGGTCCCTGGGGACTGAAGCTTTCTTT. Protein product: CASSFPNSGTGSLGTEAFF.

V is TRBV7-6 and J is TRBJ1-1, with a tentative D call TRBD1 (5 bases). Trimming removed 2 bases from V and 2 bases from J, with 12 bases in between. Germline V gene sequence: CDR1 SGHVS, CDR2 FNYEAQ. The CDR3 runs 15 residues. The CDR3 is CASSLFSGGNTEAFF. As DNA, the CDR3 is TGTGCCAGCAGCTTATTCTCCGGGGGAAACACTGAAGCTTTCTTT.

J is TRBJ2-1 and V is TRBV4-1; 11 nucleotides align to TRBD2. CDR3 size: 20 residues. Per germline, CDR1 MGHRA and CDR2 YSYEKL. J gave up 8 bases and V 2 bases, and 20 bases lay outside the gene matches. In DNA, the CDR3 is TGCGCCAGCAGCCAACTACAGGGGATCCCGACTAGCGGGATGGCATATGAGCAGTTCTTC. Encoded protein: CASSQLQGIPTSGMAYEQFF.

The rearrangement joins TRBV6-5 to TRBJ1-2; perhaps TRBD1 as D (6 bases). Germline V lookup: CDR1 MNHEY, CDR2 SVGAGI. The CDR3 covers 15 residues. V was shortened by 0 bases and J by 6 bases, with 14 bases between the two germline ends. The CDR3 DNA sequence: TGTGCCAGCAGTTACTCGATAGTAGGGGGTGATGGCTACACCTTC. This codes for CASSYSIVGGDGYTF.

This clone was detected only once. The rearrangement joins TRBV30 to TRBJ2-2; TRBD1 matches 9 bases. The CDR3 sequence is 14 residues long. After removal of 5 bases from V and 4 bases from J, the junction contained 5 bases not matched to a gene. The germline CDR1 and CDR2 sequences are GTSNPN and SVGIG (reference sequence). This chain's CDR3 is CAWGQGPSTGELFF. In DNA, the CDR3 is TGTGCCTGGGGACAGGGGCCTAGCACCGGGGAGCTGTTTTTT.

This clone was detected only once. The chain recombines TRBV6-6 with TRBJ2-5; the D is unclear. The V gene lost 6 bases and the J gene lost 1 base, with 18 bases spanning the gap. Germline values: CDR1 MNHNY, CDR2 SVGAGI (reference sequence). This CDR3 comprises 16 residues. The CDR3 is CASRNAPSPGQETQYF. CDR3 sequence (DNA): TGTGCCAGCAGAAACGCCCCAAGTCCGGGCCAAGAGACCCAGTACTTC.

V is TRBV2 and J is TRBJ2-3; TRBD1 is a possible D gene (5 bases). The CDR3 runs to 15 residues. Deletions cut 1 base from V and 1 base from J, with 9 bases between. Per the germline V gene, CDR1 is SNHLY and CDR2 is FYNNEI. The CDR3 bases are TGTGCCAGCAGTGAAGTGGGGCGACGCACAGATACGCAGTATTTT. Its translation: CASSEVGRRTDTQYF.

The chain combines TRBV30 with TRBJ1-4, with D possibly being TRBD1 (5 bases). The CDR3 covers 14 residues. Germline V CDR1 and CDR2: GTSNPN, SVGIG (reference sequence). Trimming stripped 5 bases from V and 0 bases from J, with 10 bases between. CDR3: CAWQGGATNEKLFF. CDR3 coding DNA: TGTGCCTGGCAGGGAGGCGCAACTAATGAAAAACTGTTTTTT.

The chain couples TRBV6-6 to TRBJ2-5; 8 nucleotides align to TRBD1. Germline loops: CDR1 MNHNY, CDR2 SVGAGI (reference sequence). The trim removed 6 bases at V and 5 bases at J, leaving 8 bases unmatched. This CDR3 comprises 14 residues. CDR3 coding DNA: TGTGCCAGCAGGGGGGGACAGGTGATCGAGACCCAGTACTTC. Its translation is CASRGGQVIETQYF.

CDR3 sequence reads: CASSLRLAGAVPGTQYF. In DNA form, the CDR3 reads TGTGCCAGCAGTTTGAGGCTAGCGGGAGCGGTTCCCGGGACCCAGTACTTC. The chain recombines TRBV28 with TRBJ2-5, with 10 bases lining up with TRBD2. The CDR3 sequence is 17 residues long. Germline lookup yields CDR1 MDHEN and CDR2 SYDVKM. J lost 7 bases, V lost 3 bases, and 14 bases had no gene match.